This T cell receptor beta chain was retrieved from a study of immune characterization of retroperitoneal liposarcoma. A single record per CDR3 protein comes from TCRdb applying MiXCR to the PCR reads. Of approximately 3,200 distinct CDR3 sequences in the sample, 46% were seen once. The CDR3 is 13 residues long. The V gene's germline CDR1 is MNHNS and CDR2 SASEGT. Trimming removed 10 bases from V and 5 bases from J, with 15 bases in between. This sequence was found in a male donor with retroperitoneal liposarcoma. The V gene is TRBV6-1, the J gene TRBJ2-1; tentatively, D is TRBD2 (6 bases). Sample: tumor tissue. CDR3 DNA: TGTGCCACCCACCGGGGGTCCCACAATGAGCAGTTCTTC. Translation: CATHRGSHNEQFF.